One and the same sample provided the 2 T cell receptor beta chains below, sequenced in a study of blood T cell repertoires in COVID-19 (dated by TCRdb to 2018 to 2020). The library was prepared using the immunoSEQ multiplex PCR assay. TCRdb holds this immuneACCESS table with in-frame rearrangements only. Some clones are missing; in checked studies, unresolved V genes explain under half, and the rest has no known cause. This sample holds around 180,000 clones; about four fifths were observed only once. The ten largest make up around 12% of the sample. The sequenced material came from peripheral blood. These receptor sequences come from an elderly woman with COVID-19, enrolled during active disease.

The chain combines TRBV7-9 with TRBJ1-5; TRBD1 is a possible D gene (5 bases). Trimming left V 3 bases short and J 6 bases short, with 12 bases between. Germline loops: CDR1 SEHNR, CDR2 FQNEAQ (reference sequence). This CDR3 is built from 14 residues. CDR3 DNA: TGTGCCAGCAGCTTCGGGGGGATGAGTCAGCCCCAGCATTTT. Translation gives CASSFGGMSQPQHF.

The chain combines TRBV28 with TRBJ1-1; a weak D match, TRBD1 (5 bases). Trimming removed 4 bases from V and 7 bases from J, with 16 bases in between. CDR1 is MDHEN and CDR2 is SYDVKM in the germline V gene. CDR3 length equals 14 residues. The CDR3: CASSSPGYINEAFF. For the CDR3, the DNA is TGTGCCAGCAGTTCCCCAGGGTATATCAATGAAGCTTTCTTT.